The 11 T cell receptor beta chains in this list originate from one sample, sequenced in a study of T-cell reconstitution after alpha-beta-depleted transplantation in children. Researchers prepared the TCRbeta library using unique molecular identifiers, the study reports. TCRdb independently ran MiXCR on the PCR reads; one entry per CDR3 protein. The data contain 200,000 to 250,000 distinct CDR3 sequences, 8% to 9.5% of them singletons. Sequencing used PBMCs from the stem cell graft donor, obtained from the stem cell graft. Every receptor here comes from a human donor who donated a stem cell graft to a child with acute lymphoblastic leukemia.

This clonotype was counted many times. The chain joins TRBV7-8 to TRBJ1-2; D unclear. V was trimmed by 1 base and J by 5 bases, leaving 11 bases between them. Per the germline V gene, CDR1 is SGHVS and CDR2 is FQNEAQ. There are 14 residues in the CDR3. The CDR3, as DNA: TGTGCCAGCAGCTTAGACCCAGCGTCTTATGGCTACACCTTC. Translation: CASSLDPASYGYTF.

This clonotype was seen only a few times. The genes are TRBV12-3 or TRBV12-4 and TRBJ2-7; 8 nucleotides match TRBD1. This CDR3 is 15 amino acids long. V lost 5 bases to trimming and J lost 1 base; unmatched junction nucleotides: 7. The CDR3 DNA reads TGTGCCAGCAGTCGACTGGGACAGGTGTCCTACGAGCAGTACTTC. This sequence encodes CASSRLGQVSYEQYF.

This clonotype was detected many times. The chain uses TRBV18 and TRBJ2-5; D remains unclear. The CDR3 is 15 amino acids. With 2 bases removed from V and 4 bases from J, the gap between germline ends came to 14 bases. From germline, CDR1 is KGHSH and CDR2 LQKENI. CDR3 loop: CASSPIDTGAETQYF. In DNA form, the CDR3 reads TGTGCCAGCTCACCAATTGACACGGGTGCAGAGACCCAGTACTTC.

This clonotype has ten or more counts. V gene TRBV12-3 or TRBV12-4 combines with J gene TRBJ1-5; D not resolved. The V end was cut by 8 bases, the J end by 7 bases, with 18 bases between. The CDR3 sequence is 14 residues long. CDR3 DNA sequence: TGTGCCAGCGCGCAAGATTCTGTGGTCCAGCCCCAGCATTTT. Translating gives CASAQDSVVQPQHF.

This clonotype was counted ten times or more. The chain joins TRBV12-3 or TRBV12-4 to TRBJ1-3, with D uncertain. The V gene lost 3 bases and the J gene lost 7 bases, with 1 base spanning the gap. CDR3 length: 10 amino acids. The CDR3 loop reads CASSFNTIYF. CDR3 nucleotide sequence: TGTGCCAGCAGTTTCAACACCATATATTTT.

This chain links TRBV7-6 with TRBJ1-1; D gene uncertain. The ends were cut back, 4 bases at V and 0 bases at J, with 9 bases in the middle. Germline V lookup: CDR1 SGHVS, CDR2 FNYEAQ. CDR3 length: 14 amino acids. The CDR3 sequence is CASSSEYLNTEAFF. The CDR3 region has the DNA TGTGCCAGCAGCTCCGAATATTTGAACACTGAAGCTTTCTTT.

The chain couples TRBV4-2 to TRBJ2-1; D not resolved. This CDR3 has 15 amino acids. V shed 0 bases and J shed 4 bases, with 10 bases lying between them. Germline values: CDR1 LGHNA, CDR2 YNFKEQ. The CDR3 spells CASSQDRKVYNEQFF. The DNA of the CDR3 is TGTGCCAGCAGCCAAGATAGGAAAGTTTACAATGAGCAGTTCTTC.

This clonotype occurred a few times. The V and J genes are TRBV29-1 and TRBJ2-3; tentative D call: TRBD1 (5 bases). V was shortened by 0 bases and J by 0 bases, with 7 bases between the two germline ends. The germline V gene has CDR1 SQVTM and CDR2 ANQGSEA. This CDR3 region has 14 residues. This CDR3 reads CSVEDYRSTDTQYF. The CDR3 nucleotides read TGCAGCGTTGAAGATTACAGGAGCACAGATACGCAGTATTTT.

This clonotype showed up many times. The chain uses TRBV2 and TRBJ2-3, with D perhaps matching TRBD2 (6 bases). CDR3 length equals 16 residues. Per germline, CDR1 SNHLY and CDR2 FYNNEI. Trimming cost V 4 bases and J 2 bases, with 16 bases left between them. The CDR3 coding sequence is TGTGCCAGCAGTGTGATGTACCGGGGGACCACAGATACGCAGTATTTT. Its protein is CASSVMYRGTTDTQYF.

The genes are TRBV5-1 and TRBJ2-5; D is ambiguous. Deletions cut 5 bases from V and 0 bases from J, with 2 bases between. The germline gives CDR1 SGHRS, CDR2 YFSETQ. This CDR3 has 11 residues. The CDR3 spells CASRDQETQYF. As DNA, the CDR3 is TGCGCCAGCAGGGACCAAGAGACCCAGTACTTC.

This clonotype came up a few times. The chain combines TRBV4-1 with TRBJ2-5, with TRBD2 identical over 11 bases. The CDR3 is 16 residues long. J lost 2 bases, V lost 0 bases, and 2 bases had no gene match. Germline CDR1 and CDR2: MGHRA and YSYEKL. The CDR3 sequence is CASSQDGTSGQETQYF. The CDR3 DNA reads as TGCGCCAGCAGCCAAGATGGGACTAGCGGTCAAGAGACCCAGTACTTC.